This TCR beta chain was documented in a study of T cells in localized non-small cell lung cancer. The germline V gene has CDR1 MGHRA and CDR2 YSYEKL. V lost 6 bases to trimming and J lost 11 bases; unmatched junction nucleotides: 14. The CDR3 runs to 14 residues. Some clones are missing from TCRdb's copy, which holds only in-frame ones; the method was immunoSEQ multiplex PCR. Of more than 1,000 clones in the sample, 25% to 30% were seen once. This clone turned up a few times. The sample here was lung tumor tissue, taken before any cancer treatment. This chain links TRBV4-1 with TRBJ1-1; TRBD1 agrees at 8 bases. This clonotype was sampled from a female donor aged 60 or older with stage III squamous cell lung carcinoma. CDR3 coding DNA: TGCGCCAGCAGACCTACGGACAGGGCCCAGGGCGCTTTCTTT. Amino acids: CASRPTDRAQGAFF.